The 17 T cell receptor beta chains listed next were all sequenced from one sample in a study of beta chain features in type 1 diabetes. For these TCRs, the target antigens are not known. Notes on the study in general: Patients with Type 1 diabetes showed moderately but significantly shorter TCRB CDR3s in all four CD4+ subsets.

Since all of the isolated RNA was reverse transcribed, expressed TCRB transcripts were what got sequenced. Repertoires were generated with immunoSEQ multiplex PCR, while TCRdb's copy carries only in-frame clones and drops some. The table records some 640,000 clones, over 13% of them present only once. Sequencing used naive CD4+ T cells from blood. The receptors were sampled from a young man with type 1 diabetes.

This clone was seen a handful of times. The V and J genes are TRBV5-1 and TRBJ1-1, with unresolved D. V shed 4 bases and J shed 1 base, with 14 bases lying between them. CDR1 is SGHRS, CDR2 YFSETQ, per germline. The CDR3 consists of 15 residues. The CDR3 here is CASSLGLSGNTEAFF. The CDR3 nucleotides are TGCGCCAGCAGCCTCGGACTCAGTGGGAACACTGAAGCTTTCTTT.

The chain uses TRBV5-4 and TRBJ2-1; 10 nucleotides agree with TRBD1. This CDR3 has 14 amino acids. The J segment lost 6 bases and the V segment lost 7 bases, leaving 7 bases of the junction unmatched. Germline values: CDR1 SGHNT, CDR2 YYREEE (reference sequence). CDR3 sequence (DNA): TGTGCCAGCCCGGGACAGGGGTTTGGCAATGAGCAGTTCTTC. It encodes CASPGQGFGNEQFF.

The CDR3 bases are TGTGCCAGCAGCGCAAGGGGGACAGGGGTGGAAAAACTGTTTTTT. Protein sequence: CASSARGTGVEKLFF. The chain couples TRBV7-2 to TRBJ1-4; TRBD1 aligns across 10 bases. CDR3 length: 15 amino acids. V lost 5 bases and J lost 8; bases outside the gene matches: 8. The germline gives CDR1 SGHTA, CDR2 FQGNSA. The variable domain in full, with the rest retrieved from reference TRBV7-2 and TRBJ1-4, is GAGVSQSPSNKVTEKGKDVELRCDPISGHTALYWYRQSLGQGLEFLIYFQGNSAPDKSGLPSDRFSAERTGGSVSTLTIQRTQQEDSAVYLCASSARGTGVEKLFFGSGTQLSVL.

This chain uses TRBV2 with TRBJ1-5; 9 bases are a match to TRBD1. This CDR3 is built from 18 residues. Germline V gives CDR1 SNHLY, CDR2 FYNNEI. Trimming at V came to 6 bases and at J to 0 bases, leaving 12 bases not matched to a gene. This CDR3 reads CASRADRGITSSNQPQHF. The CDR3 nucleotides read TGTGCCAGCAGGGCAGACAGGGGGATAACGAGTAGCAATCAGCCCCAGCATTTT. Full variable domain (outside the CDR3, taken from reference TRBV2 and TRBJ1-5): EPEVTQTPSHQVTQMGQEVILRCVPISNHLYFYWYRQILGQKVEFLVSFYNNEISEKSEIFDDQFSVERPDGSNFTLKIRSTKLEDSAMYFCASRADRGITSSNQPQHFGDGTRLSIL.

The V and J genes are TRBV27 and TRBJ2-1; 8 bases line up with TRBD1. Looked up from germline, CDR1 is MNHEY and CDR2 is SMNVEV (reference sequence). Trimming removed 2 bases from V and 8 bases from J; junction bases left unmatched: 2. CDR3 size: 13 residues. CDR3 sequence: CASSLQGADEQFF. The DNA for the CDR3 is TGTGCCAGCAGTTTACAGGGGGCCGATGAGCAGTTCTTC.

This chain joins TRBV6-5 and TRBJ1-2; D remains unclear. Germline V lookup: CDR1 MNHEY, CDR2 SVGAGI. The ends were cut back, 0 bases at V and 2 bases at J, with 10 bases in the middle. The CDR3 is made up of 15 amino acids. The CDR3 DNA is TGTGCCAGCAGTTACTCGAGGCTGGAAAACTATGGCTACACCTTC. It is translated as CASSYSRLENYGYTF.

This clone came up a few times. This chain connects TRBV30 to TRBJ2-1, with 8 nucleotides matching TRBD1. The CDR3 spans 13 residues. V shed 2 bases and J 8 bases; nucleotides not matched to a gene: 5. Germline V gives CDR1 GTSNPN, CDR2 SVGIG (reference sequence). This chain's CDR3 is CAWSTDRGHEQFF. For the CDR3, the DNA is TGTGCCTGGAGTACTGACAGGGGTCATGAGCAGTTCTTC.

The chain combines TRBV5-1 with TRBJ2-5, with 8 bases identical to TRBD1. Germline lookup yields CDR1 SGHRS and CDR2 YFSETQ. Losses at the gene ends were 4 bases for V and 1 base for J; bases not matched to a gene: 6. This CDR3 spans 15 amino acids. The CDR3 protein is CASSLPDRGQETQYF. The CDR3 bases are TGCGCCAGCAGCCTCCCAGACAGGGGCCAAGAGACCCAGTACTTC.

There are a few counts of this clone. The V gene is TRBV10-2, the J gene TRBJ1-2, with D unresolved. The CDR3 spans 14 residues. Deletions cut 2 bases from V and 10 bases from J, with 17 bases between. Germline CDR1 WSHSY, CDR2 SAAADI. CDR3 in DNA: TGCGCCAGCAGTGAGATCAAAAATACTAATGACTACACCTTC. Its protein is CASSEIKNTNDYTF.

V gene TRBV30 combines with J gene TRBJ2-3, with TRBD2 matching over 13 bases. CDR3 length: 16 residues. Germline V gives CDR1 GTSNPN, CDR2 SVGIG (reference sequence). V lost 3 bases, J lost 2 bases, and 5 bases stayed unmatched. The CDR3 nucleotides read TGTGCCTGGAGCCTACTAGCGGGAGGGTCCACAGATACGCAGTATTTT. Encoded protein: CAWSLLAGGSTDTQYF.

V is TRBV7-9 and J is TRBJ2-1; D is uncertain. The ends were cut back, 0 bases at V and 5 bases at J, with 14 bases in the middle. Germline-derived CDR1 and CDR2 are SEHNR and FQNEAQ (reference sequence). This CDR3 has 16 amino acids. CDR3 amino acids: CASSLAGNPVNNEQFF. CDR3 DNA: TGTGCCAGCAGCTTAGCGGGAAACCCCGTCAACAATGAGCAGTTCTTC.

The gene calls are TRBV30 and TRBJ1-5, with unresolved D. The CDR3 totals 14 residues. Trimming shortened V by 5 bases and J by 2 bases, and 13 bases separated the two germline ends. Germline V lookup: CDR1 GTSNPN, CDR2 SVGIG (reference sequence). This chain's CDR3 is CAWGGLGGNQPQHF. The CDR3 DNA reads TGTGCCTGGGGTGGGCTCGGTGGCAATCAGCCCCAGCATTTT.

Only one count was recorded for this clone. J is TRBJ2-7 and V is TRBV9; 10 positions match TRBD2. This CDR3 is built from 15 residues. V lost 7 bases, J lost 2 bases, and 9 bases stayed unmatched. The germline V gene has CDR1 SGDLS and CDR2 YYNGEE. The CDR3 coding sequence is TGTGCCAGCGCCCGGGCAGCGGGGGGGACCTACGAGCAGTACTTC. Its translation: CASARAAGGTYEQYF.

This clone has only one observation. J is TRBJ2-1 and V is TRBV11-3; TRBD2 might be the D (5 bases). The CDR3 has 18 residues. Trimming pared 0 bases from V and 6 bases from J, leaving 21 bases between. Germline V gene lookup returns CDR1 SGHNT and CDR2 YENEEA. CDR3 loop: CASSLDLIGTGSANEQFF. The CDR3 DNA reads as TGTGCCAGCAGCTTAGATCTCATTGGAACGGGGAGCGCCAATGAGCAGTTCTTC. The whole variable domain, filled in from reference TRBV11-3 and TRBJ2-1, reads EAGVVQSPRYKIIEKKQPVAFWCNPISGHNTLYWYLQNLGQGPELLIRYENEEAVDDSQLPKDRFSAERLKGVDSTLKIQPAELGDSAVYLCASSLDLIGTGSANEQFFGPGTRLTVL.

This clone was counted between two and nine times. The chain joins TRBV7-9 to TRBJ2-1, with 7 bases that match TRBD1. Germline V CDR1 and CDR2: SEHNR, FQNEAQ (reference sequence). The CDR3 has 14 amino acids. The V segment lost 5 bases and the J segment 3 bases; nucleotides outside the gene matches: 4. CDR3 loop: CASSLRDSYNEQFF. The CDR3, as DNA: TGTGCCAGCAGCCTAAGGGACAGCTACAATGAGCAGTTCTTC. Drawing the rest from reference TRBV7-9 and TRBJ2-1, the complete variable domain is DTGVSQNPRHKITKRGQNVTFRCDPISEHNRLYWYRQTLGQGPEFLTYFQNEAQLEKSRLLSDRFSAERPKGSFSTLEIQRTEQGDSAMYLCASSLRDSYNEQFFGPGTRLTVL.

This clone was detected a few times. This chain joins TRBV30 and TRBJ1-1, with D possibly TRBD1 on 6 matching bases. The CDR3 is made up of 14 amino acids. V was pared by 0 bases and J by 0 bases, with 8 bases between. CDR1 is GTSNPN, CDR2 SVGIG, per germline (reference sequence). Written as DNA, the CDR3 is TGTGCCTGGAGTGTAGACAGGCTGAACACTGAAGCTTTCTTT. This encodes CAWSVDRLNTEAFF.

The chain has TRBV30 and TRBJ2-7, with no clear D. The CDR3 length is 13 residues. Trimming pared 4 bases from V and 0 bases from J, leaving 10 bases between. Germline V gene data show CDR1 as GTSNPN and CDR2 as SVGIG (reference sequence). This chain's CDR3 is CAWTRKSSYEQYF. The CDR3, as DNA: TGTGCCTGGACCCGCAAGAGCTCCTACGAGCAGTACTTC. Complete variable domain (other parts from reference TRBV30 and TRBJ2-7): SQTIHQWPATLVQPVGSPLSLECTVEGTSNPNLYWYRQAAGRGLQLLFYSVGIGQISSEVPQNLSASRPQDRQFILSSKKLLLSDSGFYLCAWTRKSSYEQYFGPGTRLTVT.